This TCR beta chain was sequenced for a study of T cells in women clearing cervical HPV infection (dated 2018 in TCRdb). Study-wide context: The cases were approximately 25 women with histologically confirmed HPV16-related CIN3 or worse, and 2 of these cases were invasive cancers. The approximately 26 controls were women who cleared a single incident HPV16 infection within 12 months without developing precancer or cancer. Blood from cases was collected at the visit at which the lesion was first identified, whereas blood from controls was collected once infection was no longer detected. Among cases, blood sampling occurred a median of about 150 days after lesion detection, with an interquartile range of roughly 85 to 200 days. HLA typing was available for only a few women, so HLA type could not be excluded as a confounder. This exploratory proof-of-principle case-control study, nested within the Guanacaste HPV Natural History Study in Costa Rica, compared TCR repertoires among women with different cervical HPV16 outcomes. Cases and controls were matched on year of sample collection and on age within five years. Median age was approximately 36 years in cases versus just over 37 in controls, and baseline characteristics did not differ significantly. In the parent cohort, 10,049 women aged 18 or older were enrolled in Guanacaste, Costa Rica, during about 1993 to 1995 and then followed for around seven years. As quality controls, five blinded duplicates were added to each group, bringing the total to roughly 60 samples made up of some 50 participants and approximately ten replicates.

TCR beta CDR3 regions were amplified by multiplex PCR from an average of about 1.1 ug genomic DNA per sample using the immunoSEQ assay. To correct primer bias, the assay used a complete synthetic TCR repertoire to set an amplification baseline. The amplicons were sequenced on the Illumina platform. The paper's processing steps were these. Sequence errors were corrected by clustering with frequency ratios and a modified nearest-neighbor algorithm, and the sequences were then analyzed in the immunoSEQ Analyzer using IMGT gene definitions. TCR richness and evenness were averaged over 20 rarefaction repeats at each rarefaction depth, excluding samples with fewer sequences than the depth. Wilcoxon rank sum tests with FDR correction were used to compare V, D and J gene relative abundances between the groups. In the blinded duplicates, the intraclass correlation was approximately 95% for TCR richness and averaged approximately 82% across 66 gene segments. Here the immuneACCESS table is served through TCRdb, limited to in-frame sequences with V and J called. Missing clones are a known gap in these copies; in checked studies unresolved V genes cover under half, and the rest lacks a known reason. Clonal size and the V and J genes are those of that table, whereas D and trimming came from the DNA. The sample table gives some 40,000 clones. The top ten hold 5.5% to 8% of the sample.

The CDR3 starts with the cysteine, ends with the phenylalanine, and has 13 residues. Only the CDR3 bases that were read are kept: 30 of them, in frame from base 1. Trimming removed 5 bases from V and 4 bases from J; the gene matches leave 2 bases unexplained. The germline V gene encodes CDR1 SQVTM and CDR2 ANQGSEA. What the research found in general, with its limitations: Random forest classifiers that combined richness and V gene abundances separated cases from controls with an estimated AUC of approximately 0.78. Because the number of T cells in each sample was unknown, differences in richness could reflect differing T-cell content rather than repertoire biology. Significantly higher TCR repertoire richness was observed in CIN3+ cases than in controls across sequencing depths, whereas no difference in evenness was found. The cross-sectional design could not show whether the associations came before the infection or were a result of it, and neither effector/memory subsets nor HPV-specific T cells were isolated. Lower TRBV6-7 relative abundance was observed in cases than in controls (around 0.11% versus 0.15%; Bonferroni P = 0.0008).

To note about this clone: No cognate antigen has been identified for it. From the germline J gene comes the end of the CDR3, since the read stops 3 residues before it.

Every participant had a single incident cervical HPV16 infection, and prevalent HPV16 infections were excluded. Cervical HPV DNA was detected with MY09/MY11 PCR, and genotyping was done with dot-blot hybridization. Approximately 15 mL of heparinized blood were centrifuged, and the buffy coat was aliquoted, frozen at -30°C, then stored at -80°C. Genomic DNA was extracted from buffy coat specimens using QIAGEN kits. The receptor was isolated from a woman aged 18 to 75 with a cervical HPV16 infection that either progressed to CIN3+ or cleared (not recorded which). The chain is made from TRBV29-1 and TRBJ1-4; 9 of the junction bases match TRBD1. The source material was blood buffy coat. The part of the CDR3 DNA that was read is TGCAGCGTTCCGGGACAGGGTAATGAAAAA. Translated, this gives CSVPGQGNEK. The complete CDR3 reads CSVPGQGNEKLFF.